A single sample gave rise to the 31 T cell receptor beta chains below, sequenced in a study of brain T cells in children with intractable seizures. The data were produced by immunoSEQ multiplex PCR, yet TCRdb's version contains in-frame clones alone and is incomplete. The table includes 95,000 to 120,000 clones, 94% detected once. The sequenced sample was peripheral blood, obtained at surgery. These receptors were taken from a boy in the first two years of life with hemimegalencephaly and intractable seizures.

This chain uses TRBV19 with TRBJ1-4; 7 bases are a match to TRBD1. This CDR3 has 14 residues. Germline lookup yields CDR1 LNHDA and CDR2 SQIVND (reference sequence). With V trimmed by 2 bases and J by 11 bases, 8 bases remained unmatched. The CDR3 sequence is CASSIPDRQGKLFF. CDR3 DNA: TGTGCCAGTAGTATACCCGATAGACAGGGCAAACTGTTTTTT.

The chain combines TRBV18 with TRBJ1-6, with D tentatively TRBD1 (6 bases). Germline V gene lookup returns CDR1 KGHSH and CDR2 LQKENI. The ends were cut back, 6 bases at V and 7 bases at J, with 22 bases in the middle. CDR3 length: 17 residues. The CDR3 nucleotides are TGTGCCAGCTCGCTACCACCGATCGGACAGTACAATTCACCCCTCCACTTT. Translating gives CASSLPPIGQYNSPLHF.

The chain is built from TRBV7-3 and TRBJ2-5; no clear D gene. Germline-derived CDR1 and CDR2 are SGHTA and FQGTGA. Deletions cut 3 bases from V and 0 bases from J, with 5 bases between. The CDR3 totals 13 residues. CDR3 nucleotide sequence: TGTGCCAGCAGCTTGAGCGACCAAGAGACCCAGTACTTC. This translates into CASSLSDQETQYF.

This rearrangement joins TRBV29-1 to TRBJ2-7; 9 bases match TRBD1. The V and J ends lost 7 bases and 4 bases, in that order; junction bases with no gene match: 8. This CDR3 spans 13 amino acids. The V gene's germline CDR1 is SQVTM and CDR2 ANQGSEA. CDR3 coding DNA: TGCAGCGCCGCCCCGGGACAGGGTTACGAGCAGTACTTC. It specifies CSAAPGQGYEQYF.

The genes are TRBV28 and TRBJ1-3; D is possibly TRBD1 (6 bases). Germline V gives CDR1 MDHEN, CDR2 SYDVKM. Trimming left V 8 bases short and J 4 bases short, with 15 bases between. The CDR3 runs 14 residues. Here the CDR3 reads CASGSGGQGNTIYF. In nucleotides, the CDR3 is TGTGCCAGCGGCTCCGGGGGGCAAGGAAACACCATATATTTT.

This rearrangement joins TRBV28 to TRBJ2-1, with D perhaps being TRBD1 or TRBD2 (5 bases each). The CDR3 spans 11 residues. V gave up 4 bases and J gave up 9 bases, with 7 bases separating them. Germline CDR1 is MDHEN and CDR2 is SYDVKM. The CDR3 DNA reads TGTGCCAGCAGTTACGGGGCTGAGCAGTTCTTC. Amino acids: CASSYGAEQFF.

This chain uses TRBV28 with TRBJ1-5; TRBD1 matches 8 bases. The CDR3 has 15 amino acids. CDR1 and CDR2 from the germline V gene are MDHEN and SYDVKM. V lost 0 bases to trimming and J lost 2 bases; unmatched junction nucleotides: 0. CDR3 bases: TGTGCCAGCAGTTTATGGACAGGGGGCAATCAGCCCCAGCATTTT. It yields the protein CASSLWTGGNQPQHF. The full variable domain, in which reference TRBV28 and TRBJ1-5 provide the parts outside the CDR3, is DVKVTQSSRYLVKRTGEKVFLECVQDMDHENMFWYRQDPGLGLRLIYFSYDVKMKEKGDIPEGYSVSREKKERFSLILESASTNQTSMYLCASSLWTGGNQPQHFGDGTRLSIL.

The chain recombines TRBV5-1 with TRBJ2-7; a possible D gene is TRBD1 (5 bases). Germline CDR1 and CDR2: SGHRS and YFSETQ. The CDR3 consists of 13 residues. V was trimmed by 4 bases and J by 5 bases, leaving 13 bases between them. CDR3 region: CASSLGPFDEQYF. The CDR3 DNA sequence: TGCGCCAGCAGCCTGGGGCCATTCGACGAGCAGTACTTC.

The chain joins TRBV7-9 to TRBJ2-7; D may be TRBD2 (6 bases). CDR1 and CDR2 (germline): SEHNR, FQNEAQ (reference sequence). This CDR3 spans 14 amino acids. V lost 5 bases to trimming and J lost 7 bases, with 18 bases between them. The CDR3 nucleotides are TGTGCCAGCAGCCTCTCCTTGGGAGGCCGTGAGCAGTACTTC. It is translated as CASSLSLGGREQYF.

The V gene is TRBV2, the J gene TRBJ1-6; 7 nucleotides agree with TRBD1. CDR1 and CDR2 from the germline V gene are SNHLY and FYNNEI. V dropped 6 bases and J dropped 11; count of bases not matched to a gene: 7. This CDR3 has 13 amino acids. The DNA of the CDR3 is TGTGCCAGCAGGGGAGGGACAGCAACACCCCTCCACTTT. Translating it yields CASRGGTATPLHF.

CDR3 protein: CASSLIRGPTGELFF. The CDR3 DNA follows: TGTGCCAGCAGTTTAATTCGGGGACCCACCGGGGAGCTGTTTTTT. This sequence joins TRBV27 and TRBJ2-2, with D possibly called TRBD1 or TRBD2 (5 bases each). The ends were cut back, 2 bases at V and 4 bases at J, with 11 bases in the middle. The CDR3 extends over 15 amino acids. Germline CDR1 MNHEY, CDR2 SMNVEV (reference sequence).

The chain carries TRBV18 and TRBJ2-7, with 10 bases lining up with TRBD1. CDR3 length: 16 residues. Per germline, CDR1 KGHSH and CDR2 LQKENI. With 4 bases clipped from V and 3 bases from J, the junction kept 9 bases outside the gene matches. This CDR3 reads CASSLPGTGAIYEQYF. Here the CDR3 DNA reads TGTGCCAGCTCACTTCCTGGGACAGGGGCGATCTACGAGCAGTACTTC.

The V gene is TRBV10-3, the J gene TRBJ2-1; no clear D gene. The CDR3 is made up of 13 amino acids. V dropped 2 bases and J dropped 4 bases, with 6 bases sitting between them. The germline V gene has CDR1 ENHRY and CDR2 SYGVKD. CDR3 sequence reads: CAISEPGYNEQFF. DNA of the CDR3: TGTGCCATCAGTGAGCCTGGGTACAATGAGCAGTTCTTC.

In nucleotides, the CDR3 is TGTGCCAGCAGCTTGGCCTGGGACTTAACGCAGTATTTT. Protein: CASSLAWDLTQYF. V and J are TRBV5-4 and TRBJ2-3, with TRBD2 as a possible D gene (6 bases). Per germline, CDR1 SGHNT and CDR2 YYREEE (reference sequence). The CDR3 covers 13 residues. Deletions cut 0 bases from V and 9 bases from J, with 11 bases between.

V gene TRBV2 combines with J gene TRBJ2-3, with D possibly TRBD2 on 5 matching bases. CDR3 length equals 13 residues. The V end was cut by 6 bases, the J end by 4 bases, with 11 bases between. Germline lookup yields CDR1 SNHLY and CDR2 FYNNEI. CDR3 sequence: CASSPKRADTQYF. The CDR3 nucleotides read TGTGCCAGCAGCCCAAAGAGGGCAGATACGCAGTATTTT.

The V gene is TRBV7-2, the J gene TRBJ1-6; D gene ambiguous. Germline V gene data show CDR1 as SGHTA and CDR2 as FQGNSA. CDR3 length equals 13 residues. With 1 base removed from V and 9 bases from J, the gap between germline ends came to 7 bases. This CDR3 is CASSLGVFSPLHF. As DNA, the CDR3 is TGTGCCAGCAGCTTAGGGGTTTTTTCACCCCTCCACTTT.

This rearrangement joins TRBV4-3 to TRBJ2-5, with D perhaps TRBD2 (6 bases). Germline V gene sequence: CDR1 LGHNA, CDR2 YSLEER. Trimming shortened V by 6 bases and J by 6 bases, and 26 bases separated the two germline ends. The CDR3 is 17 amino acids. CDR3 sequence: CASSIWSGREGSKTQYF. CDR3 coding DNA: TGCGCCAGCAGTATATGGTCCGGGAGAGAGGGGAGTAAGACCCAGTACTTC.

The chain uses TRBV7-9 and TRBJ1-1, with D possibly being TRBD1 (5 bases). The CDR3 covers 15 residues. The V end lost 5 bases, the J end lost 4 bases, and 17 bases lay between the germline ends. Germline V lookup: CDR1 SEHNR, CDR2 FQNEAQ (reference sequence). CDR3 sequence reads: CASSTDSKGGTEAFF. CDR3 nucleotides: TGTGCCAGCAGCACCGACAGTAAAGGTGGCACTGAAGCTTTCTTT.

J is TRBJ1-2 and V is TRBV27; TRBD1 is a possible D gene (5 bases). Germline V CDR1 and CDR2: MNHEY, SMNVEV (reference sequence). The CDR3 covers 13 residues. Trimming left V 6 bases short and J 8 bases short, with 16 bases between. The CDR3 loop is CASSPRTGVGYTF. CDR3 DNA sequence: TGTGCCAGCAGCCCTAGAACGGGGGTCGGCTACACCTTC.

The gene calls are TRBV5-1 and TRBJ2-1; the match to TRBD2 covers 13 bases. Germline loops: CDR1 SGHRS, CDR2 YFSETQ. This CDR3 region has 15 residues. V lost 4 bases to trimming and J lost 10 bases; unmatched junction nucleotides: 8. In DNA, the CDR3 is TGCGCCAGCAGCCAAAGGACTAGCGGGAGCCCCGAGCAGTTCTTC. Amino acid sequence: CASSQRTSGSPEQFF. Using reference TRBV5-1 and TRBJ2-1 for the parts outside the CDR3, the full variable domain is KAGVTQTPRYLIKTRGQQVTLSCSPISGHRSVSWYQQTPGQGLQFLFEYFSETQRNKGNFPGRFSGRQFSNSRSEMNVSTLELGDSALYLCASSQRTSGSPEQFFGPGTRLTVL.

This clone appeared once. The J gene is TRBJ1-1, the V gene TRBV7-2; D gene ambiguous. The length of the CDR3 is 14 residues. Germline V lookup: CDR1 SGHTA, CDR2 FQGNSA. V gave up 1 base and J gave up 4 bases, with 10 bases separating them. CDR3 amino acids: CASSLVSGRTEAFF. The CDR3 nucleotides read TGTGCCAGCAGCTTAGTCAGCGGCCGCACTGAAGCTTTCTTT.

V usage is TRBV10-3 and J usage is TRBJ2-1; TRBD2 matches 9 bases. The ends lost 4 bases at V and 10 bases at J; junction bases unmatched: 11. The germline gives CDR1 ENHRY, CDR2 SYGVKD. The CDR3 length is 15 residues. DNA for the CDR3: TGTGCCATCAGTGCCAACCCCGGACTAGCGTGGGAGCAGTTCTTC. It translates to CAISANPGLAWEQFF.

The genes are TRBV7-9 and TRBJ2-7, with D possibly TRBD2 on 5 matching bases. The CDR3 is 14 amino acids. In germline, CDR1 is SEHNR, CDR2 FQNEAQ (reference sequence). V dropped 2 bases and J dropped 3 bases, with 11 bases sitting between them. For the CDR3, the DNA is TGTGCCAGCAGCTTACGGAGCAGCGGCTACGAGCAGTACTTC. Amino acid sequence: CASSLRSSGYEQYF.

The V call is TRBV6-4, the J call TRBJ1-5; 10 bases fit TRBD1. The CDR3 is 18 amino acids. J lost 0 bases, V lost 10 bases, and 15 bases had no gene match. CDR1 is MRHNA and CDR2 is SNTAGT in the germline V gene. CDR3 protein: CAIKSGTGDPNSNQPQHF. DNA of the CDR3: TGTGCCATTAAATCGGGGACAGGGGACCCTAATAGCAATCAGCCCCAGCATTTT.

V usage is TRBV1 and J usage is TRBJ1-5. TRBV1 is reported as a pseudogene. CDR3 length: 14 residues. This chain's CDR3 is CTSSQLRSNQPQHF. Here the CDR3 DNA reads TGCACCAGCAGCCAATTGAGGAGCAATCAGCCCCAGCATTTT.

The CDR3, as DNA: TGTGCCAGCAGCTTAGTGGGCCGCTCCTACAATGAGCAGTTCTTC. This encodes CASSLVGRSYNEQFF. This chain connects TRBV7-9 to TRBJ2-1; D is undetermined. V lost 1 base to trimming and J lost 0 bases, with 7 bases between them. This CDR3 has 15 amino acids. Germline V lookup: CDR1 SEHNR, CDR2 FQNEAQ (reference sequence).

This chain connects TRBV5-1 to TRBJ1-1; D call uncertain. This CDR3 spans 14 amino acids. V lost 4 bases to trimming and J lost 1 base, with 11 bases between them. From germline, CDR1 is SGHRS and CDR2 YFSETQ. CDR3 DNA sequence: TGCGCCAGCAGCGATGGCGGGCGGAACACTGAAGCTTTCTTT. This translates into CASSDGGRNTEAFF.

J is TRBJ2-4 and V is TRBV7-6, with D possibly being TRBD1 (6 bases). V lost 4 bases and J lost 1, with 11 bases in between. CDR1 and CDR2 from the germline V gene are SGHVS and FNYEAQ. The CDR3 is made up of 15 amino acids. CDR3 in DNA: TGTGCCAGCAGCTGGGGGCGCGGGGCCAAAAACATTCAGTACTTC. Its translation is CASSWGRGAKNIQYF.

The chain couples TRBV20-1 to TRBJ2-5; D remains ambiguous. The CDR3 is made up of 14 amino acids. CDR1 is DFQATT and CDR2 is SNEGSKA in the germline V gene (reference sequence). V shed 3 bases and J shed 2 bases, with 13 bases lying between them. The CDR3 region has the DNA TGCAGTGCTAGTTTTGTAGTGCGGCAAGAGACCCAGTACTTC. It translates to CSASFVVRQETQYF.

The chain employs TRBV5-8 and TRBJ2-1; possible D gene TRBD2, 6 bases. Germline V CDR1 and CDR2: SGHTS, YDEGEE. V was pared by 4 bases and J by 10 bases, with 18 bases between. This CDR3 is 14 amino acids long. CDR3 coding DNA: TGTGCCAGCAGCGGGGGACCCCCGGAGGGGGAGCAGTTCTTC. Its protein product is CASSGGPPEGEQFF.

This CDR3 is CASSLIYGELFF. The CDR3 coding sequence is TGTGCCAGCAGTTTGATATACGGGGAGCTGTTTTTT. The chain joins TRBV27 to TRBJ2-2; D gene ambiguous. The CDR3 runs 12 residues. CDR1 is MNHEY, CDR2 SMNVEV, per germline (reference sequence). The germline V and J ends were trimmed by 3 bases and 7 bases, with 6 bases remaining between them.